The 19 T cell receptor beta chains reported below all come from one sample, sequenced in a study of cytomegalovirus exposure and HLA in healthy donors. PCR primers comprised 60 Vbeta and 13 Jbeta primers. Profiled with immunoSEQ multiplex PCR; TCRdb holds only in-frame clones, not every one. The data hold about 130,000 clones, with around 83% observed a single time. Material: PBMCs. These TCRs come from a girl aged 2 to 10 in good health and CMV-seronegative.

The chain couples TRBV5-1 to TRBJ2-5; 10 positions match TRBD2. The J call may not be correct, given that the DNA end is closer to TRBJ2-7. CDR1 and CDR2 (germline): SGHRS, YFSETQ. This CDR3 region has 16 residues. The CDR3 spells CASSLAASGSIYEQYF. The CDR3 DNA reads TGCGCCAGCAGCTTGGCGGCTAGCGGGAGTATCTACGAGCAGTACTTC.

In regard to this clone: One end of the junction is discordant with germline, which a read error may explain. The chain recombines TRBV28 with TRBJ2-6; TRBD1 might be the D (6 bases). CDR1 is MDHEN and CDR2 is SYDVKM in the germline V gene. CDR3 size: 17 residues. Written as DNA, the CDR3 is TGTGCCAGCAGTTTAACAGGGACCCCCTCTGGGACCAACGTCCTGACTTTC. Its protein is CASSLTGTPSGTNVLTF. Full variable domain (outside the CDR3, taken from reference TRBV28 and TRBJ2-6): DVKVTQSSRYLVKRTGEKVFLECVQDMDHENMFWYRQDPGLGLRLIYFSYDVKMKEKGDIPEGYSVSREKKERFSLILESASTNQTSMYLCASSLTGTPSGTNVLTFGAGSRLTVL.

The J gene is TRBJ1-4, the V gene TRBV28, with D possibly TRBD1 on 5 matching bases. CDR1 and CDR2 from the germline V gene are MDHEN and SYDVKM. Trimming pared 5 bases from V and 8 bases from J, leaving 15 bases between. This CDR3 has 14 residues. This chain's CDR3 is CASSLTGLSEKLFF. In DNA, the CDR3 is TGTGCCAGCAGTCTCACGGGACTAAGCGAAAAACTGTTTTTT.

The rearrangement links TRBV7-2 to TRBJ1-6; the D is unclear. The germline V and J ends were trimmed by 2 bases and 7 bases, with 12 bases remaining between them. The germline V gene has CDR1 SGHTA and CDR2 FQGNSA. CDR3 size: 15 residues. The CDR3: CASSLKGDENSPLHF. CDR3 nucleotides: TGTGCCAGCAGCTTAAAAGGAGACGAGAATTCACCCCTCCACTTT.

The V and J genes are TRBV2 and TRBJ1-5; D is unclear. The CDR3 spans 15 residues. V gave up 3 bases and J gave up 0 bases, with 9 bases separating them. CDR1 and CDR2 from the germline V gene are SNHLY and FYNNEI. CDR3 region: CASSEVVGSNQPQHF. Here the CDR3 DNA reads TGTGCCAGCAGTGAGGTCGTCGGTAGCAATCAGCCCCAGCATTTT.

This chain connects TRBV7-9 to TRBJ1-1; D might be TRBD1 (5 bases). The CDR3 covers 14 residues. The V gene's germline CDR1 is SEHNR and CDR2 FQNEAQ (reference sequence). V lost 3 bases and J lost 4, with 12 bases in between. In DNA form, the CDR3 reads TGTGCCAGCAGCTTTTCGGGGGTGGGCACTGAAGCTTTCTTT. It translates to CASSFSGVGTEAFF.

This chain joins TRBV18 and TRBJ2-5, with D possibly matching TRBD1 (6 bases). TRBJ2-7 explains the end of the DNA better; the J call may be wrong. Germline V CDR1 and CDR2: KGHSH, LQKENI. CDR3 length: 15 residues. The CDR3 sequence is CASSPLRGPTYEQYF. The CDR3 DNA is TGTGCCAGCTCTCCTCTCAGGGGCCCTACCTACGAGCAGTACTTC.

This sequence joins TRBV5-8 and TRBJ1-5; TRBD1 is a possible D gene (5 bases). The CDR3 runs 14 residues. Trimming stripped 3 bases from V and 6 bases from J, with 13 bases between. From germline, CDR1 is SGHTS and CDR2 YDEGEE. The CDR3 region is CASSYLQVGQPQHF. CDR3 DNA: TGTGCCAGCAGCTATCTACAGGTCGGTCAGCCCCAGCATTTT.

V and J are TRBV7-9 and TRBJ1-4; D perhaps matches TRBD1 (6 bases). The CDR3 runs to 17 residues. Trimming shortened V by 0 bases and J by 0 bases, and 11 bases separated the two germline ends. The germline CDR1 and CDR2 sequences are SEHNR and FQNEAQ (reference sequence). The CDR3 region has the DNA TGTGCCAGCAGCTTAGCCCAATCAGGGGCAACTAATGAAAAACTGTTTTTT. The encoded protein is CASSLAQSGATNEKLFF.

V usage is TRBV7-2 and J usage is TRBJ2-3, with a possible D match to TRBD2 (5 bases). The CDR3 contains 15 residues. The germline V gene has CDR1 SGHTA and CDR2 FQGNSA. V lost 1 base to trimming and J lost 2 bases, with 10 bases between them. CDR3 sequence (DNA): TGTGCCAGCAGCTTAGACCGGGGATCCACAGATACGCAGTATTTT. It specifies CASSLDRGSTDTQYF.

The CDR3 loop is CASSLIRGVDEQYF. In DNA form, the CDR3 reads TGTGCCAGCAGTTTAATCAGGGGCGTCGACGAGCAGTACTTC. The gene calls are TRBV27 and TRBJ2-7; possible D gene TRBD1, 6 bases. This CDR3 has 14 amino acids. From germline, CDR1 is MNHEY and CDR2 SMNVEV (reference sequence). V lost 2 bases, J lost 5 bases, and 13 bases lay in between.

CDR3 sequence reads: CASSQEVPRSGSLYEQYF. Here the CDR3 DNA reads TGTGCCAGCAGCCAAGAGGTCCCCCGTAGCGGGAGCCTCTACGAGCAGTACTTC. The chain couples TRBV14 to TRBJ2-7; 9 nucleotides align to TRBD2. Germline V lookup: CDR1 SGHDN, CDR2 FVKESK. This CDR3 spans 18 amino acids. V dropped 0 bases and J dropped 3; count of bases not matched to a gene: 12. Based on the CDR3 plus reference TRBV14 and TRBJ2-7, the full variable domain is EAGVTQFPSHSVIEKGQTVTLRCDPISGHDNLYWYRRVMGKEIKFLLHFVKESKQDESGMPNNRFLAERTGGTYSTLKVQPAELEDSGVYFCASSQEVPRSGSLYEQYFGPGTRLTVT.

This rearrangement joins TRBV5-4 to TRBJ2-1; TRBD2 matches at 11 bases. This CDR3 is 15 amino acids long. With 4 bases clipped from V and 9 bases from J, the junction kept 9 bases outside the gene matches. In germline, CDR1 is SGHNT, CDR2 YYREEE (reference sequence). This chain's CDR3 is CASSPLAGGLTEQFF. CDR3 DNA: TGTGCCAGCAGCCCATTAGCGGGAGGGTTAACTGAGCAGTTCTTC.

This sequence joins TRBV23-1 and TRBJ2-7; a possible D gene is TRBD2 (6 bases). TRBV23-1 counts as an open reading frame of uncertain function. Trimming stripped 4 bases from V and 2 bases from J, with 12 bases between. The CDR3 is 14 residues long. CDR3 sequence (DNA): TGCGCCAGCAGTCTTTGGGACTTAGCCTACGAGCAGTACTTC. It is translated as CASSLWDLAYEQYF.

The CDR3 DNA reads TGTGCCAGCAGCTTAACGTTGAGGGTGTGGTCTCCAGAGACCCAGTACTTC. As protein: CASSLTLRVWSPETQYF. V and J are TRBV7-3 and TRBJ2-5, with D possibly TRBD2 on 5 matching bases. With 0 bases removed from V and 4 bases from J, the gap between germline ends came to 18 bases. The CDR3 has 17 residues. Germline values: CDR1 SGHTA, CDR2 FQGTGA.

The chain couples TRBV19 to TRBJ2-7, with 9 bases fitting TRBD2. Germline CDR1 and CDR2: LNHDA and SQIVND (reference sequence). Trimming took 7 bases from V and 7 from J; bases not matched to a gene: 11. This CDR3 comprises 14 residues. CDR3: CASKEGGGAREQYF. CDR3 DNA sequence: TGTGCCAGTAAGGAGGGCGGGGGGGCGAGAGAGCAGTACTTC.

For the CDR3, the DNA is TGCGCCAGCATTCAGGGGAAGACCCAGTACTTC. As protein: CASIQGKTQYF. V and J are TRBV10-2 and TRBJ2-5; tentatively, D is TRBD1 (6 bases). The CDR3 totals 11 residues. The V and J ends lost 7 bases and 6 bases respectively, with 9 bases between them. Germline V CDR1 and CDR2: WSHSY, SAAADI.

The chain links TRBV7-9 to TRBJ2-3; D not certain. V was pared by 5 bases and J by 0 bases, with 6 bases between. CDR1 is SEHNR and CDR2 is FQNEAQ in the germline V gene (reference sequence). The CDR3 has 13 amino acids. The CDR3 protein is CASSPPSTDTQYF. The DNA of the CDR3 is TGTGCCAGCAGCCCTCCGAGCACAGATACGCAGTATTTT.

The chain combines TRBV28 with TRBJ2-6; 7 positions match TRBD2. Germline CDR1 MDHEN, CDR2 SYDVKM. This CDR3 spans 18 amino acids. Unmatched junction bases numbered 10, after V lost 2 bases and J lost 3 bases. CDR3: CASSLAGVTPGGANVLTF. CDR3 in DNA: TGTGCCAGCAGTTTAGCGGGAGTTACCCCAGGTGGGGCCAACGTCCTGACTTTC. The whole variable domain, remainder taken from reference TRBV28 and TRBJ2-6, is DVKVTQSSRYLVKRTGEKVFLECVQDMDHENMFWYRQDPGLGLRLIYFSYDVKMKEKGDIPEGYSVSREKKERFSLILESASTNQTSMYLCASSLAGVTPGGANVLTFGAGSRLTVL.